This TCR beta chain was sequenced for a study of T-cell reconstitution after alpha-beta-depleted transplantation in children. Library preparation (for TCRbeta) was performed with unique molecular identifiers. TCRdb called the PCR reads again in MiXCR, with one record for every CDR3 protein. The profile shows about 440,000 distinct CDR3 sequences, 43% of them singletons. Findings and caveats of the study: Reported findings indicate that, about two months after transplant, alpha-beta T cells came from several hundred expanded clones, which were derived from non-depleted graft cells. There were some patients whose high TCRbeta diversity at day 60 came from surviving recipient T cells and thymic progenitors. T-cell counts and diversity at one year following transplant were attributed mainly to newly produced T cells.

This clonotype was picked up many times. Its antigen is currently unknown. The input for sequencing was PBMCs, taken before TCRalphabeta/CD19-depleted stem cell transplant. The sequence was collected from a girl aged 2-15 years with aplastic anemia, due to receive a stem cell transplant.

The CDR3 region has the DNA TGTGCCAGCAGCTTTTCCCCGGGACCCGTCTTCACAGATACGCAGTATTTT. Translation: CASSFSPGPVFTDTQYF. The V gene is TRBV7-9, the J gene TRBJ2-3; D is perhaps TRBD1 or TRBD2 (5 bases each). This CDR3 region has 17 residues. Germline CDR1 SEHNR, CDR2 FQNEAQ (reference sequence). V was shortened by 3 bases and J by 2 bases, with 18 bases between the two germline ends.